The present T cell receptor beta chain was sequenced within a study of cytotoxic CD8 clonotypes in ibrutinib-treated CLL (dated by TCRdb to about 2021). At the level of the whole study: The cohort was composed of about 10 relapsed/refractory and roughly 16 treatment-naive patients; IGHV unmutated status was identified in some 17 patients. Every remission and progressive disease sample was obtained while ibrutinib was still being received by the patients. Longitudinal samples were obtainable from about 30% of the roughly 86 participants in the trial. An average of about 260,000 productive templates and 80,000 to 100,000 productive rearrangements was obtained per sample. Responses were partial in approximately 24 patients and complete in 2; after median 68 months follow-up, roughly 15 stayed in remission and approximately 12 progressed. Response samples were obtained after a median of 12 months of treatment, with a range of about 6 to 36 months. Cryopreserved peripheral blood mononuclear cells were collected at three points: before therapy, at response, and at either sustained remission or disease progression. The paper as a whole reports these results and caveats: Public clonotypes were rare and either shrank or stayed stable during treatment, and the rise in clonality at ibrutinib response reflected expansion of private clonotypes. Baseline clonality exceeded that of age-matched healthy donors and correlated strongly with circulating CD8+ T-cell counts. Lymph node repertoires were not examined, and the timing of sampling was not matched between patients in sustained remission and those whose disease progressed. An increase in clonality was observed at ibrutinib response, with clonality remaining stable during sustained remission and falling back toward baseline at progression.

The meaning of the sample's time point label: progressive disease on ibrutinib. For TCR beta library preparation, approximately 1.8 micrograms of genomic DNA was extracted from cryopreserved PBMCs. High-throughput TCR beta sequencing was performed on longitudinal blood samples from CLL patients receiving ibrutinib monotherapy. Patients were enrolled in a phase 2 open-label single-center ibrutinib monotherapy trial. The CDR3 spans 14 residues, from the cysteine through the phenylalanine. The DNA shown is the 42-base CDR3, in frame from base 1. The junction shows trimming of 7 bases on V and 1 base on J, plus 10 bases between the germline ends. As encoded in the germline V gene, CDR1 is MNHEY while CDR2 is SVGAGI. Of note for this clone: It has no known antigen specificity. The input lacks base qualities; no much larger clone sits a single base away.

A MiSeq instrument was used for deep resolution sequencing, which targeted depths ranging from 1 in 1 million up to 1 in 200,000 T cells, with coverage averaging 10x for each clonotype. The immunoSEQ hsTCRB Kit was used to generate TCR beta libraries. Under the source paper's analysis protocol: ImmunoSEQ Data Assistant and ImmunoSEQ Analyzer were used for data analysis, and V, D and J genes were assigned according to IMGT definitions. Clonality, with values ranging from 0 to 1, was calculated as one minus the normalized Shannon entropy of productive rearrangement frequencies. Public clonotype analysis was restricted to overrepresented clonotypes comprising at least 0.05% of each patient's repertoire. About 13 age-matched healthy donor repertoires from immuneACCESS were used as controls for clonality. TCRdb provides this immuneACCESS table in a form limited to in-frame rearrangements. Some clones are lacking; in checked studies, under half of them reflect an unresolved V gene, and why the rest are absent is not known. That table supplies the V and J calls and clone size; D and trimming were determined from the DNA. In this sample the table shows approximately 74,000 clones, more than 75% of which occur a single time. Of the sample, roughly 7.1% falls within the top ten clones.

The receptor was isolated from a human donor with chronic lymphocytic leukemia. The chain is assembled from TRBV6-5 and TRBJ2-2; confidence is insufficient to name the D gene. Sequenced here: PBMCs, sampled at disease progression, from a patient treated with ibrutinib. The CDR3 region: CASIGSQNTGELFF. The DNA sequence is given as TGTGCCAGCATAGGCAGCCAGAACACCGGGGAGCTGTTTTTT.